Listed below are T cell receptor beta chains from one sample, sequenced in a study of T cell responses to AZD1222 COVID-19 vaccine. TCRdb's copy holds only in-frame clones and misses some; the assay was immunoSEQ multiplex PCR. The sample yields more than 85,000 clones, 70% to 90% seen once. The input for sequencing was peripheral blood, taken 28 days after the second AZD1222 dose. Receptors were obtained from an adult who received the AZD1222 COVID-19 vaccine. The CDR3 runs from the conserved cysteine through the conserved F or W. The D gene is left open where the match is weak. Part of the rows lack a size; the others show once, few, many or a class for expanded clones.

.	16	TRBV5-1	TRBJ1-2	TRBD1	CASSPAGTPGQGGYTF	TGCGCCAGCAGCCCCGCCGGGACACCAGGACAGGGTGGCTACACCTTC
.	15	TRBV7-9	TRBJ1-2	.	CASSPGGSENYGYTF	TGTGCCAGCAGCCCTGGGGGCAGCGAAAACTATGGCTACACCTTC
.	11	TRBV6-5	TRBJ1-2	TRBD1	CASTQGVGYTF	TGTGCCAGCACCCAGGGGGTTGGCTACACCTTC
.	13	TRBV28	TRBJ2-5	.	CASSFNIQETQYF	TGTGCCAGCAGTTTTAACATCCAAGAGACCCAGTACTTC
.	15	TRBV11-2	TRBJ2-1	TRBD1	CASSGDRGPYNEQFF	TGTGCCAGCAGCGGGGACAGGGGGCCTTACAATGAGCAGTTCTTC
.	13	TRBV28	TRBJ1-1	.	CASTQGLNTEAFF	TGTGCCAGCACCCAGGGATTGAACACTGAAGCTTTCTTT
.	15	TRBV2	TRBJ2-7	TRBD1	CASSEADRGNYEQYF	TGTGCCAGCAGTGAAGCCGACAGGGGGAACTACGAGCAGTACTTC
.	15	TRBV4-2	TRBJ1-4	TRBD1	CASSQPTGRNEKLFF	TGTGCCAGCAGCCAACCGACAGGGAGGAATGAAAAACTGTTTTTT
few	16	TRBV6-1	TRBJ1-3	TRBD1	CASSEPGQGGGNTIYF	TGTGCCAGCAGTGAGCCGGGACAGGGGGGCGGAAACACCATATATTTT
.	13	TRBV6-1	TRBJ1-5	.	CASTLGRDQPQHF	TGTGCCAGCACCCTTGGAAGGGATCAGCCCCAGCATTTT
.	16	TRBV2	TRBJ1-5	TRBD1	CASSEIDRVDNQPQHF	TGTGCCAGCAGCGAAATCGACAGGGTTGACAATCAGCCCCAGCATTTT
.	16	TRBV4-1	TRBJ1-1	TRBD1	CASSRAYRGLNPEAFF	TGCGCCAGCAGCCGAGCCTATAGGGGGCTTAACCCTGAAGCTTTCTTT
.	14	TRBV13	TRBJ1-1	.	CASSLISADTEAFF	TGTGCCAGCAGCTTAATATCAGCGGACACTGAAGCTTTCTTT
once	14	TRBV3-1/TRBV3-2	TRBJ2-7	TRBD1	CASSRGQGRYEQYF	TGTGCCAGCAGCCGGGGACAGGGTAGGTACGAGCAGTACTTC
few	14	TRBV7-8	TRBJ1-2	.	CASSSDGTVYGYTF	TGTGCCAGCAGCTCGGACGGGACCGTCTATGGCTACACCTTC
.	15	TRBV11-2	TRBJ1-2	.	CASSTPAGLTYGYTF	TGTGCCAGCAGCACCCCGGCAGGGCTTACTTATGGCTACACCTTC
.	16	TRBV9	TRBJ2-5	TRBD2	CASSVAFGGGQETQYF	TGTGCCAGCAGCGTAGCCTTTGGCGGGGGACAAGAGACCCAGTACTTC
once	14	TRBV5-4	TRBJ2-5	TRBD1	CASSLQGAEETQYF	TGTGCCAGCAGCTTACAGGGGGCTGAAGAGACCCAGTACTTC
.	14	TRBV2	TRBJ2-2	TRBD1	CASDGTVNTGELFF	TGTGCCAGCGACGGGACAGTGAACACCGGGGAGCTGTTTTTT
.	14	TRBV18	TRBJ1-2	TRBD1	CASSPPGQGYGYTF	TGTGCCAGCTCACCGCCGGGACAGGGGTATGGCTACACCTTC
.	15	TRBV5-1	TRBJ2-7	TRBD1	CASSLYQGAPYEQYF	TGCGCCAGCAGCTTGTATCAGGGGGCGCCGTACGAGCAGTACTTC
.	14	TRBV18	TRBJ1-1	.	CASSPTDGRSEAFF	TGTGCCAGCTCACCGACCGATGGACGTTCTGAAGCTTTCTTT
.	14	TRBV2	TRBJ1-3	.	CARQTPSSGNTIYF	TGTGCCAGACAGACGCCAAGCTCTGGAAACACCATATATTTT
.	13	TRBV5-1	TRBJ2-5	.	CASSFAGQETQYF	TGCGCCAGCAGCTTTGCAGGGCAAGAGACCCAGTACTTC
.	13	TRBV19	TRBJ1-5	TRBD1	CASRDRGLQPQHF	TGTGCCAGTCGGGACAGGGGGCTTCAGCCCCAGCATTTT
.	14	TRBV5-4	TRBJ2-3	.	CASSGGLSTDTQYF	TGTGCCAGCAGCGGCGGACTATCCACAGATACGCAGTATTTT
.	16	TRBV3-1/TRBV3-2	TRBJ1-4	.	CASSQELGQAGEKLFF	TGTGCCAGCAGCCAAGAACTCGGGCAGGCCGGGGAAAAACTGTTTTTT
once	14	TRBV20-1	TRBJ1-5	.	CSASVGGYNQPQHF	TGCAGTGCTAGTGTGGGGGGTTACAATCAGCCCCAGCATTTT
.	15	TRBV3-1/TRBV3-2	TRBJ2-5	.	CASSHDKGAGETQYF	TGTGCCAGCAGCCATGATAAAGGGGCGGGGGAGACCCAGTACTTC
many	15	TRBV6-1	TRBJ2-7	TRBD2	CASSEKIAGGHEQYF	TGTGCCAGCAGTGAAAAAATAGCGGGGGGGCATGAGCAGTACTTC
.	16	TRBV27	TRBJ2-7	TRBD1	CASRKGPGTGGYEQYF	TGTGCCAGCAGAAAAGGCCCCGGGACAGGGGGGTACGAGCAGTACTTC
.	14	TRBV6-4	TRBJ2-3	.	CASSPQGGADTQYF	TGTGCCAGCAGTCCGCAGGGGGGGGCAGATACGCAGTATTTT
few	13	TRBV6-5	TRBJ1-2	.	CASAKDGNYGYTF	TGTGCCAGCGCCAAGGACGGGAACTATGGCTACACCTTC
.	14	TRBV6-5	TRBJ1-1	.	CASSNYGQYTEAFF	TGTGCCAGCAGTAATTACGGACAGTACACTGAAGCTTTCTTT
.	13	TRBV27	TRBJ2-7	.	CASSRPGVYEQYF	TGTGCCAGCAGCCGTCCGGGGGTCTACGAGCAGTACTTC
medium-sized	14	TRBV10-2	TRBJ1-1	.	CASSESESLTEAFF	TGCGCCAGCAGTGAGTCGGAGAGCCTAACTGAAGCTTTCTTT
.	13	TRBV15	TRBJ1-2	.	CATSRGEGVGYTF	TGTGCCACCAGCAGAGGGGAGGGGGTTGGCTACACCTTC
.	15	TRBV2	TRBJ2-7	.	CASSSGAAPRDEQYF	TGTGCCAGCTCTAGTGGGGCGGCGCCCAGGGACGAGCAGTACTTC
.	17	TRBV4-2	TRBJ1-6	TRBD1	CASSQAGDRLYNSPLHF	TGTGCCAGCAGCCAGGCCGGGGACAGACTCTATAATTCACCCCTCCACTTT
.	15	TRBV11-2	TRBJ1-4	TRBD1	CASSLTGTGSEKLFF	TGTGCCAGCAGTTTAACCGGGACAGGGAGTGAAAAACTGTTTTTT
few	16	TRBV7-2	TRBJ1-3	.	CASSLAPVGSGNTIYF	TGTGCCAGCAGCTTAGCGCCAGTCGGCTCTGGAAACACCATATATTTT
.	15	TRBV2	TRBJ1-5	.	CASSEAVVGGKPQHF	TGTGCCAGCAGTGAAGCTGTTGTGGGGGGGAAGCCCCAGCATTTT
.	12	TRBV18	TRBJ2-7	TRBD1	CASSWDRDEQYF	TGTGCCAGCTCATGGGACAGGGACGAGCAGTACTTC
many	13	TRBV7-9	TRBJ2-5	.	CAVSFTGKETQYF	TGTGCCGTATCGTTCACAGGGAAAGAGACCCAGTACTTC
.	14	TRBV5-6	TRBJ1-2	.	CASSLGTANYGYTF	TGTGCCAGCAGCTTGGGGACAGCTAACTATGGCTACACCTTC
.	15	TRBV6-1	TRBJ1-3	.	CASSELVGLANTIYF	TGTGCCAGCAGTGAATTAGTGGGGCTGGCAAACACCATATATTTT
.	14	TRBV15	TRBJ1-2	.	CATSRPGFNYGYTF	TGTGCCACCAGCCGACCGGGATTTAACTATGGCTACACCTTC
.	18	TRBV7-8	TRBJ1-1	.	CASSLAGLLESGGTEAFF	TGTGCCAGCAGCTTAGCGGGGCTCCTAGAAAGCGGGGGGACTGAAGCTTTCTTT
.	14	TRBV6-1	TRBJ1-2	.	CASSEVGGLDGYTF	TGTGCCAGCAGTGAAGTTGGGGGGCTGGATGGCTACACCTTC
.	16	TRBV3-1/TRBV3-2	TRBJ2-1	TRBD1	CASSPHRDRLINEQFF	TGTGCCAGCAGCCCACACCGGGACAGGTTAATAAATGAGCAGTTCTTC
.	14	TRBV3-1/TRBV3-2	TRBJ1-2	.	CASSLVPENYGYTF	TGTGCCAGCAGCCTTGTTCCAGAGAACTATGGCTACACCTTC
.	12	TRBV12-3/TRBV12-4	TRBJ1-1	TRBD1	CASIDRVRRAFF	TGTGCCAGCATCGACAGGGTTCGAAGGGCTTTCTTT
.	15	TRBV6-5	TRBJ1-5	.	CASSRGGALDQPQHF	TGTGCCAGCAGTCGAGGGGGGGCTCTGGATCAGCCCCAGCATTTT
.	18	TRBV11-3	TRBJ1-6	.	CASSLDQGGSSYNSPLHF	TGTGCCAGCAGCTTAGATCAAGGTGGGAGCTCCTATAATTCACCCCTCCACTTT
.	15	TRBV19	TRBJ1-5	TRBD1	CASSWGGQGIQPQHF	TGTGCCAGTAGTTGGGGGGGACAGGGCATTCAGCCCCAGCATTTT